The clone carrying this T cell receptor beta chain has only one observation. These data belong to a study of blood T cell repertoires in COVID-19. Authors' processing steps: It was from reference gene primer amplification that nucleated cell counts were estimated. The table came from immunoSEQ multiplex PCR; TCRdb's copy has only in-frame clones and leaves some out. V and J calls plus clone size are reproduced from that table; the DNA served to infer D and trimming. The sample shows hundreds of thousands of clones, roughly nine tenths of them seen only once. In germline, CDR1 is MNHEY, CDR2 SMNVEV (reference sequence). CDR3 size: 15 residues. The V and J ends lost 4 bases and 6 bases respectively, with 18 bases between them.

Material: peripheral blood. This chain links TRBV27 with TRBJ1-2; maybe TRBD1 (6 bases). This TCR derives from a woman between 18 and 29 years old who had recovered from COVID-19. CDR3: CASSSLQGVEHGYTF. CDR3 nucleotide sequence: TGTGCCAGCAGTTCCCTACAGGGAGTGGAGCATGGCTACACCTTC.